Shown below are 12 T cell receptor beta chains from a single sample sequenced in a study of control samples from healthy donors and cancer patients. Only in-frame clones appear in the TCRdb table, and some are missing; sequencing was by immunoSEQ multiplex PCR. The sample contains around 130,000 clones, 87% of which appear only once. Sequenced input: blood. These receptors all come from a man in his thirties or forties in good health.

The CDR3 protein is CASSSWTSGGPGDTQYF. For the CDR3, the DNA is TGCGCCAGCAGCTCATGGACTAGCGGGGGGCCGGGCGATACGCAGTATTTT. The rearrangement uses TRBV5-1 and TRBJ2-3; 14 nucleotides align to TRBD2. The CDR3 sequence is 17 residues long. V dropped 3 bases and J dropped 6; count of bases not matched to a gene: 9. The germline V gene encodes CDR1 SGHRS and CDR2 YFSETQ.

The chain links TRBV30 to TRBJ2-7; 9 positions agree with TRBD1. J gave up 5 bases and V 0 bases, and 2 bases lay outside the gene matches. The CDR3 covers 13 residues. Germline loops: CDR1 GTSNPN, CDR2 SVGIG (reference sequence). CDR3 in amino acids: CAWSVTGGNEQYV. CDR3 DNA sequence: TGTGCCTGGAGTGTAACAGGGGGCAACGAGCAGTACGTC.

The V and J genes are TRBV27 and TRBJ2-3; TRBD2 matches 8 bases. V lost 4 bases, J lost 10 bases, and 13 bases stayed unmatched. Germline-derived CDR1 and CDR2 are MNHEY and SMNVEV (reference sequence). The CDR3 totals 15 residues. The CDR3 bases are TGTGCCAGCAGTTCGGGACTAGACCATCAAGCGGCGCAGTATTTT. This sequence encodes CASSSGLDHQAAQYF.

CDR3 nucleotides: TGTGCCAGCAGTCCCGCCCACGGGACTTCCTACGAGCAGTACTTC. Translated: CASSPAHGTSYEQYF. V and J are TRBV6-2 or TRBV6-3 and TRBJ2-7; a weak D match, TRBD2 (6 bases). The length of the CDR3 is 15 residues. CDR1 MNHEY and CDR2 SVGEGT come from the germline V gene. Trimming took off 5 bases at V and 1 base at J, with 15 bases between the two ends.

This rearrangement joins TRBV2 to TRBJ1-3; D call uncertain. The CDR3 is made up of 11 amino acids. Germline assignment: CDR1 SNHLY and CDR2 FYNNEI. Trimming left V 8 bases short and J 3 bases short, with 5 bases between. CDR3 amino acids: CASLGGNTIYF. The CDR3 DNA is TGTGCCAGCCTTGGTGGAAACACCATATATTTT.

The rearrangement joins TRBV7-2 to TRBJ1-3; D is unclear. V lost 0 bases and J lost 0, with 6 bases in between. CDR1 is SGHTA and CDR2 is FQGNSA in the germline V gene. The CDR3 is 15 amino acids. In nucleotides, the CDR3 is TGTGCCAGCAGCTTAGCATACATCTCTGGAAACACCATATATTTT. It yields the protein CASSLAYISGNTIYF.

The chain has TRBV20-1 and TRBJ1-2; no firm D call. CDR3 length: 13 residues. V gave up 3 bases and J gave up 7 bases, with 15 bases separating them. The germline gives CDR1 DFQATT, CDR2 SNEGSKA (reference sequence). CDR3 nucleotides: TGCAGTGCTAGTGATGGCGGTGGAAGTGGCTACACCTTC. This translates into CSASDGGGSGYTF.

This chain joins TRBV29-1 and TRBJ2-5; D remains unclear. The CDR3 contains 17 residues. CDR1 SQVTM and CDR2 ANQGSEA come from the germline V gene. Trimming left V 3 bases short and J 1 base short, with 21 bases between. The CDR3 here is CSVDSLRAVEAQETQYF. CDR3 bases: TGCAGCGTTGATTCACTCCGCGCGGTTGAGGCCCAAGAGACCCAGTACTTC.

This clone was counted a few times. The chain links TRBV6-5 to TRBJ1-6; the D gene is possibly TRBD1 (6 bases). Germline CDR1 MNHEY, CDR2 SVGAGI. CDR3 length: 15 amino acids. The V and J ends lost 6 bases and 6 bases respectively, with 15 bases between them. The CDR3 DNA sequence: TGTGCCAGCAGCTCCTCCACAGGGAGTAATTCACCCCTCCACTTT. It specifies CASSSSTGSNSPLHF.

The V call is TRBV7-2, the J call TRBJ1-4; D might be TRBD1 (6 bases). This CDR3 is 13 amino acids long. In germline, CDR1 is SGHTA, CDR2 FQGNSA. The V end lost 5 bases, the J end lost 7 bases, and 11 bases lay between the germline ends. This CDR3 is CASSPQGGEKLFF. In DNA, the CDR3 is TGTGCCAGCAGCCCACAGGGAGGTGAAAAACTGTTTTTT.

The rearrangement uses TRBV2 and TRBJ1-2; TRBD1 aligns across 9 bases. V shed 6 bases and J 8 bases; nucleotides not matched to a gene: 10. This CDR3 region has 14 residues. Germline values: CDR1 SNHLY, CDR2 FYNNEI. The CDR3 is CASRLLGQGGGYTF. The CDR3 region has the DNA TGTGCCAGCAGGCTTCTGGGACAGGGTGGAGGCTACACCTTC.

This chain joins TRBV2 and TRBJ1-6, with D unresolved. Germline loops: CDR1 SNHLY, CDR2 FYNNEI. V lost 4 bases and J 0 bases, leaving 10 bases between the germline ends. This CDR3 is 16 amino acids long. The CDR3 nucleotides read TGTGCCAGCAGTGCGGACGGGAGCTCCTATAATTCACCCCTCCACTTT. Translating gives CASSADGSSYNSPLHF.